The 19 T cell receptor beta chains reported below all come from one sample, sequenced in a study of T cell changes during pregnancy in multiple sclerosis (dated by TCRdb to the late 2010s). The library was made by the immunoSEQ multiplex PCR assay. TCRdb carries this immuneACCESS record with in-frame sequences only. Its versions omit some clonotypes, under half of them owing to an unresolved V gene in the studies checked, with the rest unexplained. This sample is represented by tens of thousands of clones; 91% of them were singletons. The top ten clones comprise around 1.7% of the sample. The material sequenced was peripheral blood, taken after pregnancy. The receptors derive from a female donor in good health, enrolled as a control in a pregnancy study.

The chain recombines TRBV4-3 with TRBJ2-1; D perhaps matches TRBD1 (6 bases). Trimming stripped 2 bases from V and 10 bases from J, with 9 bases between. The CDR3 sequence is 12 residues long. Per the germline V gene, CDR1 is LGHNA and CDR2 is YSLEER. DNA of the CDR3: TGCGCCAGCAGCCAAACCGGGACAGAGCAGTTCTTC. Translated, it gives CASSQTGTEQFF.

Points on this clone: Other DNA sequences in the same sample also yield this CDR3. V gene TRBV7-2 combines with J gene TRBJ2-5, with 7 bases aligning to TRBD2. The CDR3 totals 15 residues. Per germline, CDR1 SGHTA and CDR2 FQGNSA. Losses at the gene ends were 5 bases for V and 4 bases for J; bases not matched to a gene: 10. Written as DNA, the CDR3 is TGTGCCAGCAGCACCTCACTAGGGGAGGGAGAGACCCAGTACTTC. As protein: CASSTSLGEGETQYF.

The V call is TRBV7-9, the J call TRBJ2-1; D gene unclear. The CDR3 is 13 amino acids. The germline V gene encodes CDR1 SEHNR and CDR2 FQNEAQ (reference sequence). Trimming removed 3 bases from V and 2 bases from J, with 5 bases in between. CDR3 nucleotide sequence: TGTGCCAGCAGCTTGTCGGCCTACAATGAGCAGTTCTTC. It yields the protein CASSLSAYNEQFF.

The rearrangement joins TRBV28 to TRBJ1-4; the D gene is possibly TRBD1 (6 bases). The length of the CDR3 is 15 residues. Germline V gene lookup returns CDR1 MDHEN and CDR2 SYDVKM. V was clipped by 4 bases and J by 4 bases, with 13 bases between them. Here the CDR3 DNA reads TGTGCCAGCAGTTCCACAGGGTCACTTAATGAAAAACTGTTTTTT. Its translation is CASSSTGSLNEKLFF.

The chain is built from TRBV5-6 and TRBJ2-3; a weak D match, TRBD2 (6 bases). V was shortened by 1 base and J by 2 bases, with 11 bases between the two germline ends. Germline V gene sequence: CDR1 SGHDT, CDR2 YYEEEE. This CDR3 region has 15 residues. The CDR3, as DNA: TGTGCCAGCAGCTTGTTACGGGGGATCACAGATACGCAGTATTTT. Translating gives CASSLLRGITDTQYF. Based on the CDR3 plus reference TRBV5-6 and TRBJ2-3, the full variable domain is DAGVTQSPTHLIKTRGQQVTLRCSPKSGHDTVSWYQQALGQGPQFIFQYYEEEERQRGNFPDRFSGHQFPNYSSELNVNALLLGDSALYLCASSLLRGITDTQYFGPGTRLTVL.

The rearrangement links TRBV19 to TRBJ1-2; D gene unclear. The V gene lost 6 bases and the J gene lost 4 bases, with 15 bases spanning the gap. There are 14 residues in the CDR3. In germline, CDR1 is LNHDA, CDR2 SQIVND (reference sequence). The chain's CDR3 is CASSPRFSGYGYTF. CDR3 sequence (DNA): TGTGCCAGTAGCCCTCGTTTTTCGGGCTATGGCTACACCTTC.

V gene TRBV7-9 combines with J gene TRBJ2-1, with D unclear. V lost 5 bases and J lost 5, with 10 bases in between. Per the germline V gene, CDR1 is SEHNR and CDR2 is FQNEAQ (reference sequence). The CDR3 extends over 13 amino acids. The CDR3 DNA sequence: TGTGCCAGCAGCCCTAAAAAACACAATGAGCAGTTCTTC. Amino acids: CASSPKKHNEQFF.

This sequence joins TRBV10-3 and TRBJ1-5, with D perhaps matching TRBD1 (5 bases). This CDR3 has 16 residues. The germline V gene encodes CDR1 ENHRY and CDR2 SYGVKD. The V end lost 6 bases, the J end lost 5 bases, and 20 bases lay between the germline ends. CDR3 in amino acids: CAISWRASHRYQPQHF. Written as DNA, the CDR3 is TGTGCCATCAGCTGGAGAGCAAGTCACAGGTATCAGCCCCAGCATTTT.

The chain combines TRBV4-1 with TRBJ2-3, with 12 positions matching TRBD1. V was clipped by 4 bases and J by 6 bases; unmatched bases: 2. CDR1 is MGHRA, CDR2 YSYEKL, per germline. The CDR3 spans 14 residues. CDR3 amino acids: CASSPGQGADTQYF. CDR3 in DNA: TGCGCCAGCAGCCCGGGACAGGGGGCGGATACGCAGTATTTT.

The CDR3 reads CASRARTATNEKLFF. The CDR3 DNA follows: TGTGCCAGTCGTGCTCGGACAGCAACTAATGAAAAACTGTTTTTT. The chain recombines TRBV19 with TRBJ1-4; the D gene is possibly TRBD1 (6 bases). Trimming removed 8 bases from V and 0 bases from J, with 13 bases in between. The CDR3 is 15 amino acids. The germline V gene encodes CDR1 LNHDA and CDR2 SQIVND (reference sequence).

J is TRBJ1-2 and V is TRBV2; D gene ambiguous. The V and J ends lost 7 bases and 4 bases respectively, with 10 bases between them. Germline CDR1 reads SNHLY; CDR2 reads FYNNEI. CDR3 length equals 12 residues. The CDR3 here is CASKDWLYGYTF. The DNA for the CDR3 is TGTGCCAGCAAAGACTGGCTCTATGGCTACACCTTC.

The rearrangement uses TRBV19 and TRBJ1-2; 9 nucleotides align to TRBD1. The length of the CDR3 is 16 residues. Trimming at V came to 4 bases and at J to 2 bases, leaving 8 bases not matched to a gene. Germline lookup yields CDR1 LNHDA and CDR2 SQIVND (reference sequence). CDR3 sequence reads: CASSTTGTGTNYGYTF. CDR3 bases: TGTGCCAGTAGTACCACCGGGACAGGGACGAACTATGGCTACACCTTC.

The V gene is TRBV6-5, the J gene TRBJ2-1; D perhaps matches TRBD1 (6 bases). V shed 1 base and J shed 7 bases, with 8 bases lying between them. Germline CDR1 reads MNHEY; CDR2 reads SVGAGI. This CDR3 contains 13 residues. The chain's CDR3 is CASSYLGQNEQFF. The CDR3, as DNA: TGTGCCAGCAGTTACTTAGGACAGAATGAGCAGTTCTTC.

The chain carries TRBV5-1 and TRBJ2-5; the match to TRBD2 covers 8 bases. The CDR3 contains 15 residues. Germline V gene sequence: CDR1 SGHRS, CDR2 YFSETQ. The trim removed 4 bases at V and 2 bases at J, leaving 7 bases unmatched. The CDR3 sequence: CASSQGSGVQETQYF. The CDR3 region has the DNA TGCGCCAGCAGCCAAGGTAGCGGGGTGCAAGAGACCCAGTACTTC.

The chain recombines TRBV14 with TRBJ1-1; no clear D gene. Germline lookup yields CDR1 SGHDN and CDR2 FVKESK. This CDR3 has 14 amino acids. V lost 1 base, J lost 11 bases, and 17 bases lay in between. In DNA form, the CDR3 reads TGTGCCAGCAGCCAAGGGAGCGGTGGTATGGGGGCTTTCTTT. It yields the protein CASSQGSGGMGAFF.

This sequence joins TRBV4-1 and TRBJ1-5, with a tentative D call TRBD1 (5 bases). This CDR3 spans 16 amino acids. Trimming removed 1 base from V and 3 bases from J, with 13 bases in between. The V gene's germline CDR1 is MGHRA and CDR2 YSYEKL. DNA for the CDR3: TGCGCCAGCAGCCAAGTGGGGGGGTGGGTCAATCAGCCCCAGCATTTT. Translation: CASSQVGGWVNQPQHF.

The chain is built from TRBV29-1 and TRBJ1-2; D not resolved. Trimming left V 2 bases short and J 0 bases short, with 7 bases between. Germline-derived CDR1 and CDR2 are SQVTM and ANQGSEA. The CDR3 is made up of 13 amino acids. CDR3 sequence reads: CSVETVANYGYTF. In DNA form, the CDR3 reads TGCAGCGTTGAAACTGTAGCTAACTATGGCTACACCTTC.

The V and J genes are TRBV18 and TRBJ2-3; tentatively, D is TRBD1 (5 bases). CDR3 length: 16 residues. CDR1 is KGHSH and CDR2 is LQKENI in the germline V gene. V was clipped by 3 bases and J by 6 bases, with 19 bases between them. In DNA, the CDR3 is TGTGCCAGCTCACCCCCACCTGATGCAGGGCGGGATACGCAGTATTTT. It encodes CASSPPPDAGRDTQYF.

J is TRBJ1-2 and V is TRBV7-2, with D possibly matching TRBD1 (5 bases). The V gene's germline CDR1 is SGHTA and CDR2 FQGNSA. The CDR3 is 17 residues long. The V and J ends lost 0 bases and 4 bases respectively, with 18 bases between them. The CDR3, as DNA: TGTGCCAGCAGCTTAGCGGCGGCCTTTATGACAGCCTATGGCTACACCTTC. Translated, it gives CASSLAAAFMTAYGYTF. The entire variable domain, with the rest obtained from reference TRBV7-2 and TRBJ1-2, is as follows: GAGVSQSPSNKVTEKGKDVELRCDPISGHTALYWYRQSLGQGLEFLIYFQGNSAPDKSGLPSDRFSAERTGGSVSTLTIQRTQQEDSAVYLCASSLAAAFMTAYGYTFGSGTRLTVV.